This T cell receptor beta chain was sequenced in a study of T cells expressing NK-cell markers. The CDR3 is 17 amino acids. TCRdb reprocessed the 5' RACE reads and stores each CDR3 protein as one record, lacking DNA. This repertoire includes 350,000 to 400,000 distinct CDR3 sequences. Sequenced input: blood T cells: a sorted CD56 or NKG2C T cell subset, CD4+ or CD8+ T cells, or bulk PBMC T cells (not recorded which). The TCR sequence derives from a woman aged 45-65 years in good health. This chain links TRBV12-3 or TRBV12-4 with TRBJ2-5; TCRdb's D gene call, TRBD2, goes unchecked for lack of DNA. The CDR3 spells CASSLWVWSGPAETQYF.